This T cell receptor (beta chain) stems from a study of control samples from healthy donors and cancer patients. CDR1 and CDR2 from the germline V gene are MRHNA and SNTAGT. The CDR3 loop spans 14 amino acids. V was cut by 6 bases and J by 0 bases, with 11 bases left in between. Only in-frame clones appear in the TCRdb table, and some are missing; sequencing was by immunoSEQ multiplex PCR. The table lists about 180,000 clones, nearly 90% of them singletons. The TCR comes from a woman aged 45 to 65 in good health. This rearrangement joins TRBV6-4 to TRBJ1-1; D is perhaps TRBD1 (6 bases). Source material: blood. CDR3: CASRDSNMNTEAFF. CDR3 in DNA: TGTGCCAGCAGGGACAGTAACATGAACACTGAAGCTTTCTTT.